This T cell receptor (beta chain) was found in a study of shared clonotypes between healthy human individuals. Naive CD8 populations comprised CD45RO-negative cells positively selected for CCR7, excluding terminally differentiated effector memory CD45RA+ cells. Here immunoSEQ multiplex PCR was the method, and the copy in TCRdb shows in-frame clones only, minus some. The sample consists of some 2.1 million clones, 93% of them appearing once. Germline V gene lookup returns CDR1 LNHDA and CDR2 SQIVND (reference sequence). Germline trimming cut 6 bases from V and 5 bases from J; bases unmatched to any gene: 10. This CDR3 has 15 residues.

This sequence was found in a man between 18 and 35 years old in good health. Some clones in this sample may be carry-over from other donors' samples. The chain recombines TRBV19 with TRBJ2-1, with TRBD1 matching over 7 bases. The sequencing sample was made of naive CD8+ T cells from PBMCs. The CDR3 region has the DNA TGTGCCAGTAGCTCACCGGGACAGATAAACAATGAGCAGTTCTTC. The encoded protein is CASSSPGQINNEQFF.